The 31 T cell receptor beta chains below all came from one sample that was sequenced in a study of OX40 agonist ivuxolimab in advanced cancers. TCRdb keeps only in-frame clones here, not all; method: immunoSEQ multiplex PCR. The sample records 100,000 or so clones, roughly nine tenths being singletons. This material consisted of CD4+ or CD8+ T cells sorted from blood, taken in a trial of the OX40 agonist ivuxolimab. These receptors were taken from an adult with an advanced solid tumor such as melanoma, head and neck, liver or kidney cancer.

This clone has more than one count but fewer than ten. This sequence joins TRBV7-9 and TRBJ1-4; 8 positions match TRBD1. The CDR3 is 17 amino acids. The J segment lost 7 bases and the V segment lost 1 base, leaving 11 bases of the junction unmatched. Germline loops: CDR1 SEHNR, CDR2 FQNEAQ (reference sequence). CDR3 amino acids: CASSLGSGPTGGEKLFF. The CDR3 bases are TGTGCCAGCAGCTTAGGTTCCGGCCCCACAGGGGGTGAAAAACTGTTTTTT.

CDR3 in amino acids: CASDSGTDTQYF. Here the CDR3 DNA reads TGTGCCAGCGATAGCGGGACAGATACGCAGTATTTT. The V call is TRBV5-6, the J call TRBJ2-3; 7 bases agree with TRBD2. The CDR3 is made up of 12 amino acids. V lost 7 bases to trimming and J lost 3 bases; unmatched junction nucleotides: 2. Looked up from germline, CDR1 is SGHDT and CDR2 is YYEEEE. Full variable domain (rest looked up from reference TRBV5-6 and TRBJ2-3): DAGVTQSPTHLIKTRGQQVTLRCSPKSGHDTVSWYQQALGQGPQFIFQYYEEEERQRGNFPDRFSGHQFPNYSSELNVNALLLGDSALYLCASDSGTDTQYFGPGTRLTVL.

This sequence joins TRBV7-9 and TRBJ2-1; weak D call: TRBD2 (7 bases). V was cut by 2 bases and J by 5 bases, with 13 bases left in between. Germline V gene lookup returns CDR1 SEHNR and CDR2 FQNEAQ (reference sequence). CDR3 length: 15 residues. CDR3 loop: CASSLSAGANNEQFF. CDR3 bases: TGTGCCAGCAGCTTAAGTGCGGGGGCCAACAATGAGCAGTTCTTC.

The V gene is TRBV6-5, the J gene TRBJ1-3; TRBD1 aligns across 8 bases. Per the germline V gene, CDR1 is MNHEY and CDR2 is SVGAGI. V lost 6 bases and J lost 7; bases outside the gene matches: 8. The length of the CDR3 is 14 residues. CDR3 coding DNA: TGTGCCAGCAGCCGCTCGTGGACAGGGAACACCATATATTTT. Translation gives CASSRSWTGNTIYF.

This sequence joins TRBV5-1 and TRBJ1-1; TRBD1 matches 10 bases. The CDR3 is 15 amino acids. Trimming at V came to 2 bases and at J to 7 bases, leaving 8 bases not matched to a gene. Germline values: CDR1 SGHRS, CDR2 YFSETQ. The DNA for the CDR3 is TGCGCCAGCAGCTTTACAGGGACAGGGGTAAATGAAGCTTTCTTT. Its protein product is CASSFTGTGVNEAFF.

The chain recombines TRBV7-3 with TRBJ2-4, with D hard to call. Trimming cost V 5 bases and J 7 bases, with 12 bases left between them. This CDR3 region has 13 residues. Germline values: CDR1 SGHTA, CDR2 FQGTGA. CDR3 sequence (DNA): TGTGCCAGCAGCCCAAGCGCTAGGAACATTCAGTACTTC. Its protein product is CASSPSARNIQYF.

The chain carries TRBV6-5 and TRBJ1-2, with TRBD1 identical over 7 bases. The CDR3 runs 15 residues. V lost 4 bases to trimming and J lost 1 base; unmatched junction nucleotides: 6. Germline V gives CDR1 MNHEY, CDR2 SVGAGI. Written as DNA, the CDR3 is TGTGCCAGCAGTTCCCCCAGGGGGGTTAACTATGGCTACACCTTC. This codes for CASSSPRGVNYGYTF.

The V call is TRBV11-3, the J call TRBJ2-1, with a tentative D call TRBD2 (6 bases). CDR3 length: 15 amino acids. Trimming removed 1 base at V and 13 bases at J, with 20 bases between. Germline V lookup: CDR1 SGHNT, CDR2 YENEEA. The chain's CDR3 is CASSLGGARARVQFF. In DNA form, the CDR3 reads TGTGCCAGCAGCTTAGGCGGGGCCCGAGCGCGGGTACAGTTCTTC. The variable domain in full, completed from reference TRBV11-3 and TRBJ2-1, reads EAGVVQSPRYKIIEKKQPVAFWCNPISGHNTLYWYLQNLGQGPELLIRYENEEAVDDSQLPKDRFSAERLKGVDSTLKIQPAELGDSAVYLCASSLGGARARVQFFGPGTRLTVL.

The chain has TRBV27 and TRBJ2-1; the match to TRBD2 covers 11 bases. J was trimmed by 4 bases and V by 9 bases; bases with no gene match: 8. The CDR3 consists of 15 residues. Germline V gene data show CDR1 as MNHEY and CDR2 as SMNVEV (reference sequence). The CDR3 coding sequence is TGTGCCAGTCGCCCCGGGACTAGCGGTTACAATGAGCAGTTCTTC. Protein: CASRPGTSGYNEQFF.

The chain joins TRBV6-5 to TRBJ1-4; D remains unclear. Germline CDR1 is MNHEY and CDR2 is SVGAGI. CDR3 length equals 14 residues. The ends were cut back, 4 bases at V and 6 bases at J, with 12 bases in the middle. The CDR3 DNA sequence: TGTGCCAGCAGTTTCGGTCCGACGGATGAAAAACTGTTTTTT. Encoded protein: CASSFGPTDEKLFF.

The chain employs TRBV7-8 and TRBJ2-1; D remains ambiguous. Germline lookup yields CDR1 SGHVS and CDR2 FQNEAQ. The ends were cut back, 5 bases at V and 4 bases at J, with 3 bases in the middle. The CDR3 is made up of 11 amino acids. The DNA of the CDR3 is TGTGCCAGCAGCGGTTACAATGAGCAGTTCTTC. It translates to CASSGYNEQFF.

The chain carries TRBV7-2 and TRBJ2-5; 10 bases map to TRBD1. CDR3 length equals 14 residues. The J segment lost 5 bases and the V segment lost 4 bases, leaving 4 bases of the junction unmatched. CDR1 is SGHTA and CDR2 is FQGNSA in the germline V gene. CDR3 loop: CASSSGQGWETQYF. The CDR3, as DNA: TGTGCCAGCAGCTCGGGACAGGGGTGGGAGACCCAGTACTTC.

The chain uses TRBV28 and TRBJ1-6; no firm D call. Germline V lookup: CDR1 MDHEN, CDR2 SYDVKM. The V gene lost 3 bases and the J gene lost 4 bases, with 10 bases spanning the gap. The CDR3 is made up of 15 amino acids. The CDR3 loop reads CASSLATTYNSPLHF. CDR3 DNA sequence: TGTGCCAGCAGTTTGGCCACCACATATAATTCACCCCTCCACTTT.

This sequence joins TRBV5-1 and TRBJ1-5; D is perhaps TRBD1 (5 bases). This CDR3 is built from 14 residues. Germline-derived CDR1 and CDR2 are SGHRS and YFSETQ. V was shortened by 7 bases and J by 3 bases, with 14 bases between the two germline ends. CDR3 amino acids: CASWDLWDNQPQHF. As DNA, the CDR3 is TGCGCCAGCTGGGACCTATGGGACAATCAGCCCCAGCATTTT.

The gene calls are TRBV7-9 and TRBJ2-1; 10 nucleotides match TRBD2. The germline CDR1 and CDR2 sequences are SEHNR and FQNEAQ (reference sequence). The V segment lost 6 bases and the J segment 4 bases; nucleotides outside the gene matches: 6. The CDR3 is made up of 15 amino acids. The CDR3 spells CASSRAGGSYNEQFF. CDR3 coding DNA: TGTGCCAGCAGTCGAGCGGGAGGGTCGTACAATGAGCAGTTCTTC.

J is TRBJ2-2 and V is TRBV19; 9 bases map to TRBD2. Looked up from germline, CDR1 is LNHDA and CDR2 is SQIVND (reference sequence). Trimming removed 8 bases from V and 6 bases from J; junction bases left unmatched: 4. This CDR3 comprises 13 residues. CDR3 DNA: TGTGCCAGTGGGACTAGCCGGGCCGGGGAGCTGTTTTTT. Translated, it gives CASGTSRAGELFF. Using reference TRBV19 and TRBJ2-2 for the parts outside the CDR3, the full variable domain is DGGITQSPKYLFRKEGQNVTLSCEQNLNHDAMYWYRQDPGQGLRLIYYSQIVNDFQKGDIAEGYSVSREKKESFPLTVTSAQKNPTAFYLCASGTSRAGELFFGEGSRLTVL.

This clone was counted a single time. This chain links TRBV5-6 with TRBJ1-3; D not resolved. Germline assignment: CDR1 SGHDT and CDR2 YYEEEE. This CDR3 spans 15 amino acids. Trimming removed 2 bases at V and 0 bases at J, with 9 bases between. The CDR3 nucleotides are TGTGCCAGCAGCTTAGTCGGGGTCTCTGGAAACACCATATATTTT. Translated: CASSLVGVSGNTIYF.

This clone was counted once. The chain carries TRBV6-5 and TRBJ2-3; D possibly corresponds to TRBD2 (5 bases). The V end lost 8 bases, the J end lost 2 bases, and 17 bases lay between the germline ends. This CDR3 is 15 amino acids long. The V gene's germline CDR1 is MNHEY and CDR2 SVGAGI. In nucleotides, the CDR3 is TGTGCCAGCCAGGTCTTTGGGAGACCCACAGATACGCAGTATTTT. Its protein product is CASQVFGRPTDTQYF.

The chain couples TRBV11-2 to TRBJ2-3; no clear D gene. CDR3 length: 15 residues. Trimming left V 0 bases short and J 3 bases short, with 10 bases between. Germline-derived CDR1 and CDR2 are SGHAT and FQNNGV. CDR3 coding DNA: TGTGCCAGCAGCTTAGACTCCTGGGGAACAGATACGCAGTATTTT. This encodes CASSLDSWGTDTQYF.

The chain uses TRBV15 and TRBJ2-1; the D gene could be TRBD1 or TRBD2 (5 bases each). CDR3 length equals 13 residues. Trimming removed 1 base from V and 9 bases from J, with 10 bases in between. The germline gives CDR1 LNHNV, CDR2 YYDKDF (reference sequence). The CDR3 region has the DNA TGTGCCACCAGCAGAGGGGGCGGGTTTGAGCAGTTCTTC. Its protein is CATSRGGGFEQFF.

This rearrangement joins TRBV2 to TRBJ2-7; either TRBD1 or TRBD2 may fit D (6 bases each). Germline V CDR1 and CDR2: SNHLY, FYNNEI. The germline V and J ends were trimmed by 2 bases and 0 bases, with 11 bases remaining between them. CDR3 length equals 15 residues. The CDR3 spells CASSERGRSSYEQYF. The CDR3 DNA follows: TGTGCCAGCAGTGAACGGGGGCGGAGCTCCTACGAGCAGTACTTC.

The J gene is TRBJ2-3, the V gene TRBV11-2; possibly TRBD2 for D (6 bases). V shed 2 bases and J shed 5 bases, with 11 bases lying between them. The germline CDR1 and CDR2 sequences are SGHAT and FQNNGV. The CDR3 runs 14 residues. DNA of the CDR3: TGTGCCAGCAGCTTAAGCGGGCCCATAGATACGCAGTATTTT. It translates to CASSLSGPIDTQYF.

V gene TRBV28 combines with J gene TRBJ2-7; possibly TRBD1 for D (6 bases). Trimming took off 6 bases at V and 3 bases at J, with 12 bases between the two ends. CDR1 MDHEN and CDR2 SYDVKM come from the germline V gene. The CDR3 sequence is 13 residues long. DNA of the CDR3: TGTGCCAGCAGACAGGGACGAAGCTACGAGCAGTACTTC. Amino acid sequence: CASRQGRSYEQYF.

The chain is built from TRBV5-1 and TRBJ2-5; 7 nucleotides align to TRBD2. V lost 0 bases to trimming and J lost 4 bases; unmatched junction nucleotides: 6. Looked up from germline, CDR1 is SGHRS and CDR2 is YFSETQ. This CDR3 has 15 amino acids. Here the CDR3 reads CASSLATQRGETQYF. The CDR3 DNA reads as TGCGCCAGCAGCTTGGCCACCCAGCGGGGAGAGACCCAGTACTTC.

CDR3 in DNA: TGTGCCAGCAGCGAAAAGAGAGACCTACAGGGCTACTATGGCTACACCTTC. Translating it yields CASSEKRDLQGYYGYTF. The chain recombines TRBV21-1 with TRBJ1-2; no check of the table's D call, TRBD1, against the DNA was made. TRBV21-1 is a recognized pseudogene. CDR3 length: 17 residues.

This chain links TRBV28 with TRBJ2-7, with 8 bases lining up with TRBD2. There are 14 residues in the CDR3. V shed 7 bases, J shed 5 bases, and the junction held 10 bases outside the gene matches. CDR1 is MDHEN, CDR2 SYDVKM, per germline. The CDR3 DNA sequence: TGTGCCAGCAAGCTGGTAGCGGGGTCCCACGAGCAGTACTTC. Protein sequence: CASKLVAGSHEQYF.

This chain joins TRBV10-2 and TRBJ2-2, with a possible D match to TRBD2 (5 bases). The V and J ends lost 3 bases and 2 bases respectively, with 10 bases between them. The CDR3 is 15 residues long. Germline assignment: CDR1 WSHSY and CDR2 SAAADI. This CDR3 reads CASSEGRSNTGELFF. CDR3 in DNA: TGCGCCAGCAGTGAAGGGAGATCTAACACCGGGGAGCTGTTTTTT.

The chain carries TRBV15 and TRBJ2-7; D remains unclear. CDR1 is LNHNV, CDR2 YYDKDF, per germline (reference sequence). The CDR3 covers 12 residues. The V end lost 0 bases, the J end lost 3 bases, and 3 bases lay between the germline ends. CDR3 nucleotide sequence: TGTGCCACCAGCAGAGATCGCTACGAGCAGTACTTC. The encoded protein is CATSRDRYEQYF.

The chain carries TRBV18 and TRBJ2-3, with 7 bases lining up with TRBD2. Germline V gene data show CDR1 as KGHSH and CDR2 as LQKENI. The V gene end was trimmed by 6 bases and the J gene end by 2 bases; junction bases not matched to a gene: 11. This CDR3 contains 16 residues. CDR3 in DNA: TGTGCCAGCTCCCAGGGAGGGCTTCAGAACACAGATACGCAGTATTTT. Amino acid sequence: CASSQGGLQNTDTQYF.

This clone was counted ten times or more. This chain uses TRBV28 with TRBJ1-5, with D perhaps TRBD1 (5 bases). In germline, CDR1 is MDHEN, CDR2 SYDVKM. V lost 7 bases and J lost 4, with 17 bases in between. This CDR3 has 15 residues. Here the CDR3 reads CASTRPQGTNQPQHF. The CDR3 DNA reads TGTGCCAGCACCCGACCGCAGGGTACGAATCAGCCCCAGCATTTT. The full variable domain, its missing parts supplied by reference TRBV28 and TRBJ1-5, is DVKVTQSSRYLVKRTGEKVFLECVQDMDHENMFWYRQDPGLGLRLIYFSYDVKMKEKGDIPEGYSVSREKKERFSLILESASTNQTSMYLCASTRPQGTNQPQHFGDGTRLSIL.

J is TRBJ2-7 and V is TRBV6-7; D possibly corresponds to TRBD1 (9 bases). TRBV6-7 counts as an open reading frame of uncertain function. Trimming cost V 6 bases and J 3 bases, with 21 bases left between them. CDR3 length equals 16 residues. The DNA for the CDR3 is TGTGCCAGCAGCAGAACCGGGACAGGGACTAGCTACGAGCAGTACTTC. It specifies CASSRTGTGTSYEQYF.